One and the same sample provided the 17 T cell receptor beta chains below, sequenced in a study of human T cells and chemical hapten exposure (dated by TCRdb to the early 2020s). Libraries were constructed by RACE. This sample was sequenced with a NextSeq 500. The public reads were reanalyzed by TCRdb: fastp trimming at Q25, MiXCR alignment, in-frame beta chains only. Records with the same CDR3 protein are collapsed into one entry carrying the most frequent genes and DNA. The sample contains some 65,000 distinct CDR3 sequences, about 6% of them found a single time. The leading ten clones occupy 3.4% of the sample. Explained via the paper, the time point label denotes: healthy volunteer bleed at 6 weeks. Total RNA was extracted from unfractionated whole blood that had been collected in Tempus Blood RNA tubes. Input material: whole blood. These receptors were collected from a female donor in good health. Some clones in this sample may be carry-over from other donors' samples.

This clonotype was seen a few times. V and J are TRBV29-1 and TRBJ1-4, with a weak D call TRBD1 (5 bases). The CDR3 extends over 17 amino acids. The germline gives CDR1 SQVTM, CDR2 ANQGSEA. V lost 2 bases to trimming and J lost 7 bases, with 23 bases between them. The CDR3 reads CSVERAREGIRGEKLFF. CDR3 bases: TGCAGCGTTGAAAGAGCCAGGGAAGGGATCAGAGGTGAAAAACTGTTTTTT.

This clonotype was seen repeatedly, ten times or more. CDR3 nucleotides: TGCAGCGTTGAAGGACATGCAGATACGCAGTATTTT. This gives the protein CSVEGHADTQYF. The rearrangement links TRBV29-1 to TRBJ2-3, with D unresolved. CDR3 length equals 12 residues. V was shortened by 1 base and J by 4 bases, with 6 bases between the two germline ends. Germline CDR1 and CDR2: SQVTM and ANQGSEA.

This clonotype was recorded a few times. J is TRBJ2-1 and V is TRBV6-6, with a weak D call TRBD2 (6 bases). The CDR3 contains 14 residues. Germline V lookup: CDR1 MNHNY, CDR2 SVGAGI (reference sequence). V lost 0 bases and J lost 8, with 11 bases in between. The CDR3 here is CASSYSAPGDEQFF. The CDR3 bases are TGTGCCAGCAGTTACTCTGCCCCGGGGGATGAGCAGTTCTTC.

The DNA for the CDR3 is TGTGCCAGCAGTTTTACTCCGGGACAGCTAAAAAACACTGAAGCTTTCTTT. It yields the protein CASSFTPGQLKNTEAFF. The genes are TRBV6-6 and TRBJ1-1; TRBD1 matches 7 bases. Germline-derived CDR1 and CDR2 are MNHNY and SVGAGI (reference sequence). The CDR3 loop spans 17 amino acids. V lost 4 bases, J lost 2 bases, and 13 bases stayed unmatched.

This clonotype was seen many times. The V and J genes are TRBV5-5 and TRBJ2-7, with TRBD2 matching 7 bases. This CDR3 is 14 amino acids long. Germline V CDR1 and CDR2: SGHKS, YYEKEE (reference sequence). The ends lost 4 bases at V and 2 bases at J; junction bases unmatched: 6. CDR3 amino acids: CASSPGLVAYEQYF. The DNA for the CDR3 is TGTGCCAGCAGCCCCGGACTAGTGGCCTACGAGCAGTACTTC.

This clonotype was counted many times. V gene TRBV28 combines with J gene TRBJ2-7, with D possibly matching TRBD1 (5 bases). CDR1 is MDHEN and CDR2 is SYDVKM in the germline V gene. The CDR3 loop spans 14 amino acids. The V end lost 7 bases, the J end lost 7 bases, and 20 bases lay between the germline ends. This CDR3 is CASTPRLGVKEQYF. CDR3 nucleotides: TGTGCCAGCACCCCTCGTCTAGGGGTTAAAGAGCAGTACTTC.

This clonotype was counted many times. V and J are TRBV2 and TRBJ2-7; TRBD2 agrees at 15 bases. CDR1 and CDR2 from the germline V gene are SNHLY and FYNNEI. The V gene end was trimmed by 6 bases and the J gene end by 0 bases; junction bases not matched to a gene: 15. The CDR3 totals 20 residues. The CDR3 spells CASSGLAGGRANKLSYEQYF. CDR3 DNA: TGTGCCAGCAGCGGACTAGCGGGAGGGAGGGCGAACAAACTCTCCTACGAGCAGTACTTC.

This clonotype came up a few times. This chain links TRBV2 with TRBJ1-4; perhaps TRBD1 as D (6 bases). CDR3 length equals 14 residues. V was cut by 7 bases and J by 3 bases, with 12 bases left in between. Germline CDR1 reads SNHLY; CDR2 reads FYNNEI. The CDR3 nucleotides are TGTGCCAGCATTAGGACAGCACCTAATGAAAAACTGTTTTTT. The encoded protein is CASIRTAPNEKLFF.

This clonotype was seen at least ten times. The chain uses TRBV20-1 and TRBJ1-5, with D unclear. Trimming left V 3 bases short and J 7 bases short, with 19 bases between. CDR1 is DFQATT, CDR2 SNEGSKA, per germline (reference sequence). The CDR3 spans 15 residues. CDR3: CSARIPLPGGQPQHF. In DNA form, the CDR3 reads TGCAGTGCTAGGATCCCGCTCCCAGGTGGGCAGCCCCAGCATTTT.

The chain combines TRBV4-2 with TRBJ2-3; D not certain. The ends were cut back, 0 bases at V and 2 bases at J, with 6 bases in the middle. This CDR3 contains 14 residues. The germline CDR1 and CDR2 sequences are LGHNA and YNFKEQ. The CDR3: CASSQEQYTDTQYF. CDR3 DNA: TGTGCCAGCAGCCAAGAACAGTACACAGATACGCAGTATTTT.

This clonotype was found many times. The CDR3 protein is CASSFDRGAEAFF. CDR3 nucleotides: TGTGCCAGCAGCTTCGACAGAGGAGCTGAAGCTTTCTTT. V gene TRBV7-2 combines with J gene TRBJ1-1; D possibly corresponds to TRBD1 (5 bases). Germline-derived CDR1 and CDR2 are SGHTA and FQGNSA. This CDR3 has 13 residues. V lost 3 bases to trimming and J lost 6 bases, with 11 bases between them.

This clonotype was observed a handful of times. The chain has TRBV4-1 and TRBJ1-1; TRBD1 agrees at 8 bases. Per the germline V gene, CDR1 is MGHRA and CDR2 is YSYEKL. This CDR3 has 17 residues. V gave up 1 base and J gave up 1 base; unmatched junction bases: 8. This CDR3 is CASSQGPQGARNTEAFF. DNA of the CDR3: TGCGCCAGCAGCCAAGGGCCGCAGGGGGCGCGGAACACTGAAGCTTTCTTT.

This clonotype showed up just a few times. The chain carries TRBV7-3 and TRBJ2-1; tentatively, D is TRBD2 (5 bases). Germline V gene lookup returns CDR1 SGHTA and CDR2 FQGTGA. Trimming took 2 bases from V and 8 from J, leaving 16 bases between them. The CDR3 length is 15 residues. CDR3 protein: CASSLGPGLTDEQFF. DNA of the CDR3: TGTGCCAGCAGCTTAGGTCCGGGATTAACCGATGAGCAGTTCTTC.

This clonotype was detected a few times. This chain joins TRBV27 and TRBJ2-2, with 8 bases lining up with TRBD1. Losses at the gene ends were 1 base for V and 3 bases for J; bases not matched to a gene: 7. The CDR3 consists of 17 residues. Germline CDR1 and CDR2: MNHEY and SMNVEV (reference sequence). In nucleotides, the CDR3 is TGTGCCAGCAGTTTATACCCGACAGGGGTAGACACCGGGGAGCTGTTTTTT. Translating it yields CASSLYPTGVDTGELFF.

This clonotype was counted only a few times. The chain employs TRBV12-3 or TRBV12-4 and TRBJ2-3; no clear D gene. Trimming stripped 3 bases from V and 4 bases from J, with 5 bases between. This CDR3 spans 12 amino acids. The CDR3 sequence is CASSFHSDTQYF. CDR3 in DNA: TGTGCCAGCAGTTTTCATTCAGATACGCAGTATTTT.

CDR3 sequence reads: CASSPWGRNNEQFF. CDR3 sequence (DNA): TGTGCCAGCAGTCCTTGGGGAAGAAACAATGAGCAGTTCTTC. The V and J genes are TRBV28 and TRBJ2-1; D is undetermined. The CDR3 extends over 14 amino acids. V dropped 5 bases and J dropped 5 bases, with 13 bases sitting between them. CDR1 MDHEN and CDR2 SYDVKM come from the germline V gene.

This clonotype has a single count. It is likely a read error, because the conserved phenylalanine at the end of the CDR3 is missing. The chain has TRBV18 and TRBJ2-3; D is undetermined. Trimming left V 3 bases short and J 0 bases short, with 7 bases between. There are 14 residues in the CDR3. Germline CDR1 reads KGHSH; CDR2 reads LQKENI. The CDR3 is CASSPGSSTDTQYI. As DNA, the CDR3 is TGTGCCAGCTCACCGGGCTCTAGCACAGATACGCAGTATATT.